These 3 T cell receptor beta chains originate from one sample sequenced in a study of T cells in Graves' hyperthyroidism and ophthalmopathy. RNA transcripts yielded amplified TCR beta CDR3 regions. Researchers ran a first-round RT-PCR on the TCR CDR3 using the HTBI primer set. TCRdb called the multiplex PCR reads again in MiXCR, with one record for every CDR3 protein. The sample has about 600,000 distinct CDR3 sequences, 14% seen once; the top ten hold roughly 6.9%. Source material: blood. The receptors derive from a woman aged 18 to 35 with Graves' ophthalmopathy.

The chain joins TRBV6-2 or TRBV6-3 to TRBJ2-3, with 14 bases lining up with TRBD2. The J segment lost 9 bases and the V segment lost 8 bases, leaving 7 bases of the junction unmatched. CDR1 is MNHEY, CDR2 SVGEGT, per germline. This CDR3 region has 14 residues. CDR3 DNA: TGTGCCAGCTGGACGGGACTAGCGGGAGACACGCAGTATTTT. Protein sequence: CASWTGLAGDTQYF.

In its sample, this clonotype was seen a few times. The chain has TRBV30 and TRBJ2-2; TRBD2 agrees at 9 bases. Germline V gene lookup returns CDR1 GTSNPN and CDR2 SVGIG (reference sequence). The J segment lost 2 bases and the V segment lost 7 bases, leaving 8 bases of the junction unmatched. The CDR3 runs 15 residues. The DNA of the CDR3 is TGTGCCTCCCCGTTAGCGGGAGTCAACACCGGGGAGCTGTTTTTT. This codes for CASPLAGVNTGELFF.

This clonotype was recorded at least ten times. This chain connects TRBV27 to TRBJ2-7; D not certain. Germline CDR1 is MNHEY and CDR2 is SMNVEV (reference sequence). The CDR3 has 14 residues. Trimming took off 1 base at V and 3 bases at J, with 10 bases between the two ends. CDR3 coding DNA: TGTGCCAGCAGTTTATGGGGAACCCACTACGAGCAGTACTTC. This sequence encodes CASSLWGTHYEQYF.